Below are 4 T cell receptor beta chains sequenced from a single sample in a study of PD-L1 blockade in urothelial cancer. Method: immunoSEQ multiplex PCR; TCRdb's copy keeps in-frame clones and lacks some. Among about 100,000 clones listed, around 93% were seen once. The input for sequencing was PBMCs, taken around atezolizumab (anti-PD-L1) treatment. The receptors originated from an elderly woman with urothelial cancer.

The V and J genes are TRBV28 and TRBJ1-1; the match to TRBD1 covers 7 bases. The CDR3 runs to 13 residues. V lost 2 bases, J lost 5 bases, and 2 bases stayed unmatched. Germline CDR1 reads MDHEN; CDR2 reads SYDVKM. CDR3 coding DNA: TGTGCCAGCAGTTTACAGGGGGGAACTGAAGCTTTCTTT. It is translated as CASSLQGGTEAFF.

The chain uses TRBV18 and TRBJ2-1; 9 bases align to TRBD2. The CDR3 spans 15 residues. CDR1 is KGHSH and CDR2 is LQKENI in the germline V gene. Losses at the gene ends were 4 bases for V and 8 bases for J; bases not matched to a gene: 9. Written as DNA, the CDR3 is TGTGCCAGCTCACTACAGCGGGAGGCCAGAGATGAGCAGTTCTTC. Its protein product is CASSLQREARDEQFF.

The genes are TRBV7-9 and TRBJ2-7; 7 bases align to TRBD1. J was trimmed by 3 bases and V by 5 bases; bases with no gene match: 10. The CDR3 runs to 15 residues. Germline V gene lookup returns CDR1 SEHNR and CDR2 FQNEAQ (reference sequence). The CDR3 region has the DNA TGTGCCAGCAGCCGGATGACAGGGTATGTCTACGAGCAGTACTTC. Translation gives CASSRMTGYVYEQYF.

V gene TRBV6-5 combines with J gene TRBJ2-5; 7 nucleotides match TRBD1. Germline loops: CDR1 MNHEY, CDR2 SVGAGI. V lost 0 bases to trimming and J lost 4 bases; unmatched junction nucleotides: 8. The CDR3 length is 16 residues. The CDR3, as DNA: TGTGCCAGCAGTTACTCGAGGATGAACAGGGGAGAGACCCAGTACTTC. Protein sequence: CASSYSRMNRGETQYF.